This T cell receptor beta chain was identified in a study of regulatory T cells in long-lasting Graves disease. Stated time point: newly diagnosed GD, antithyroid drugs for less than 3 months. The authors made the TCR library using RNA they extracted from PBMCs. Germline V gives CDR1 SEHNR, CDR2 FQNEAQ (reference sequence). CDR3 length: 14 amino acids. Trimming took off 5 bases at V and 4 bases at J, with 14 bases between the two ends. iRepertoire HTBI primers and Arm-PCR of CDR3 regions built TCR beta libraries. TCRdb used MiXCR to reprocess the multiplex PCR reads, holding one entry per CDR3 protein. The table lists a few hundred thousand distinct CDR3 sequences, roughly 14% of them singletons. These data also formed part of another study, on T cells in Graves' hyperthyroidism and ophthalmopathy.

The specimen comprised peripheral blood mononuclear cells (PBMCs), sampled at new diagnosis, from a patient treated with antithyroid drugs. The TCR sequence derives from a man aged 25-45 years with Graves disease. The chain uses TRBV7-9 and TRBJ2-5; tentatively, D is TRBD1 (6 bases). Here the CDR3 reads CASSNHRAGETQYF. DNA for the CDR3: TGTGCCAGCAGCAACCACAGGGCTGGAGAGACCCAGTACTTC. Full variable domain (rest looked up from reference TRBV7-9 and TRBJ2-5): DTGVSQNPRHKITKRGQNVTFRCDPISEHNRLYWYRQTLGQGPEFLTYFQNEAQLEKSRLLSDRFSAERPKGSFSTLEIQRTEQGDSAMYLCASSNHRAGETQYFGPGTRLLVL.